One sample yielded the 14 T cell receptor beta chains listed below, sequenced in a study of T cell responses to AZD1222 COVID-19 vaccine. Measured with immunoSEQ multiplex PCR; TCRdb has only the in-frame clones, and not every one. This sample has approximately 50,000 clones, with 80% found just once. The source was peripheral blood, collected 28 days after the second AZD1222 dose. These TCRs come from an adult who received the AZD1222 COVID-19 vaccine.

The chain has TRBV9 and TRBJ2-7; tentatively, D is TRBD1 (6 bases). Germline loops: CDR1 SGDLS, CDR2 YYNGEE. The V and J ends lost 0 bases and 4 bases respectively, with 14 bases between them. CDR3 size: 15 residues. CDR3 DNA: TGTGCCAGCAGCGTAGCTCCTGGGGGCACTTACGAGCAGTACTTC. Translating gives CASSVAPGGTYEQYF.

The chain uses TRBV2 and TRBJ1-1; no reliable D call. V lost 8 bases, J lost 3 bases, and 10 bases lay in between. Germline CDR1 and CDR2: SNHLY and FYNNEI. This CDR3 spans 12 amino acids. The CDR3 nucleotides are TGTGCCAGCCGGTACGGGGACACTGAAGCTTTCTTT. This sequence encodes CASRYGDTEAFF.

The genes are TRBV7-8 and TRBJ2-1; tentative D call: TRBD2 (6 bases). The CDR3 consists of 14 residues. CDR1 SGHVS and CDR2 FQNEAQ come from the germline V gene. The V and J ends lost 3 bases and 5 bases respectively, with 11 bases between them. The CDR3 DNA follows: TGTGCCAGCAGCTTCGGGACTGGAGACAATGAGCAGTTCTTC. Protein sequence: CASSFGTGDNEQFF.

This chain joins TRBV15 and TRBJ1-1; D remains unclear. With 3 bases removed from V and 6 bases from J, the gap between germline ends came to 14 bases. Germline-derived CDR1 and CDR2 are LNHNV and YYDKDF (reference sequence). The CDR3 is made up of 14 amino acids. CDR3 coding DNA: TGTGCCACCAGCAGGGGTTGGACGGAGGCTGAAGCTTTCTTT. It is translated as CATSRGWTEAEAFF. Filled out from reference TRBV15 and TRBJ1-1, the complete variable domain reads DAMVIQNPRYQVTQFGKPVTLSCSQTLNHNVMYWYQQKSSQAPKLLFHYYDKDFNNEADTPDNFQSRRPNTSFCFLDIRSPGLGDTAMYLCATSRGWTEAEAFFGQGTRLTVV.

This chain joins TRBV5-5 and TRBJ1-4, with D maybe TRBD1 (5 bases). The CDR3 sequence is 12 residues long. Trimming stripped 3 bases from V and 8 bases from J, with 8 bases between. Germline assignment: CDR1 SGHKS and CDR2 YYEKEE (reference sequence). Here the CDR3 DNA reads TGTGCCAGCAGCTCGAGGGGCGAAAAACTGTTTTTT. Its translation is CASSSRGEKLFF.

The genes are TRBV19 and TRBJ1-5, with 7 bases lining up with TRBD1. Germline V gene sequence: CDR1 LNHDA, CDR2 SQIVND (reference sequence). The CDR3 has 19 amino acids. Losses at the gene ends were 3 bases for V and 0 bases for J; bases not matched to a gene: 14. CDR3 residues: CASSMDPGQTSYSNQPQHF. Here the CDR3 DNA reads TGTGCCAGTAGTATGGATCCGGGACAGACATCATATAGCAATCAGCCCCAGCATTTT.

The chain has TRBV28 and TRBJ1-2, with TRBD1 matching 10 bases. This CDR3 comprises 12 residues. V dropped 8 bases and J dropped 3; count of bases not matched to a gene: 0. CDR1 is MDHEN, CDR2 SYDVKM, per germline. CDR3 sequence reads: CASGTGDYGYTF. Here the CDR3 DNA reads TGTGCCAGCGGGACAGGGGACTATGGCTACACCTTC.

This rearrangement joins TRBV2 to TRBJ2-2; weak D call: TRBD1 (5 bases). This CDR3 comprises 15 residues. Trimming left V 3 bases short and J 8 bases short, with 16 bases between. The germline CDR1 and CDR2 sequences are SNHLY and FYNNEI. The DNA of the CDR3 is TGTGCCAGCAGTGACGGCAGGGTCTTACCGGGGGAGCTGTTTTTT. This translates into CASSDGRVLPGELFF.

The rearrangement joins TRBV19 to TRBJ2-6; TRBD2 matches 8 bases. Germline trimming cut 3 bases from V and 0 bases from J; bases unmatched to any gene: 1. This CDR3 is 16 amino acids long. The germline V gene encodes CDR1 LNHDA and CDR2 SQIVND (reference sequence). This CDR3 is CASSIRGGSGANVLTF. The DNA of the CDR3 is TGTGCCAGTAGTATCCGGGGGGGCTCTGGGGCCAACGTCCTGACTTTC.

DNA of the CDR3: TGCAGTGCTAGTCTGGCGGGAGGGTCCCGATCCTACAATGAGCAGTTCTTC. Residues: CSASLAGGSRSYNEQFF. The chain joins TRBV20-1 to TRBJ2-1, with 9 positions matching TRBD2. Germline V gene sequence: CDR1 DFQATT, CDR2 SNEGSKA (reference sequence). The CDR3 totals 17 residues. Trimming at V came to 3 bases and at J to 1 base, leaving 10 bases not matched to a gene.

The chain couples TRBV7-2 to TRBJ1-1, with 7 nucleotides matching TRBD1. The CDR3 extends over 14 amino acids. Germline assignment: CDR1 SGHTA and CDR2 FQGNSA. Germline trimming cut 4 bases from V and 5 bases from J; bases unmatched to any gene: 7. CDR3 loop: CASSSRDRITEAFF. For the CDR3, the DNA is TGTGCCAGCAGCTCCCGGGACAGAATAACTGAAGCTTTCTTT.

This clone was seen once. V is TRBV7-9 and J is TRBJ2-6; 10 positions match TRBD2. CDR1 and CDR2 from the germline V gene are SEHNR and FQNEAQ (reference sequence). The junction had 12 bases not matched to a gene; V was cut back by 6 bases and J by 4 bases. The CDR3 is 18 residues long. The CDR3 reads CASSLSGGAISGANVLTF. Written as DNA, the CDR3 is TGTGCCAGCAGTCTGAGCGGGGGGGCCATTTCCGGGGCCAACGTCCTGACTTTC.

This rearrangement joins TRBV6-5 to TRBJ1-1, with 7 bases identical to TRBD1. Germline V gene lookup returns CDR1 MNHEY and CDR2 SVGAGI. Trimming at V came to 4 bases and at J to 8 bases, leaving 4 bases not matched to a gene. The CDR3 has 12 amino acids. The CDR3 protein is CASSWPTGEAFF. CDR3 nucleotides: TGTGCCAGCAGTTGGCCGACAGGGGAAGCTTTCTTT.

This clone showed up just once. V usage is TRBV7-2 and J usage is TRBJ2-3, with 7 nucleotides matching TRBD1. Germline V gene sequence: CDR1 SGHTA, CDR2 FQGNSA. This CDR3 spans 16 amino acids. J was trimmed by 2 bases and V by 5 bases; bases with no gene match: 10. The CDR3 DNA follows: TGTGCCAGCAGCACAACAGGGGCGGCGGTCACAGATACGCAGTATTTT. This translates into CASSTTGAAVTDTQYF.